These 15 T cell receptor beta chains originate from one sample sequenced in a study of blood T cells in healthy people across ages. Using a J-beta primer mix together with a sample-barcoded 5' primer, a second PCR was run for roughly 6 to 12 cycles. TCRdb reanalysed the 5' RACE reads using MiXCR and keeps one entry per CDR3 protein. This table holds 630,000 or so distinct CDR3 sequences, about 32% found once. Specimen: blood. These receptors originate from a woman aged 80 or older in good health.

V gene TRBV6-2 or TRBV6-3 combines with J gene TRBJ2-2; perhaps TRBD1 as D (6 bases). The CDR3 is 14 residues long. Deletions cut 5 bases from V and 1 base from J, with 8 bases between. CDR1 MNHEY and CDR2 SVGEGT come from the germline V gene. The CDR3, as DNA: TGTGCCAGCAGTAGGGGACAGAACACCGGGGAGCTGTTTTTT. Its protein product is CASSRGQNTGELFF.

Turning to this clonotype: A much larger clone lies one base from this, so it may be a read error. V usage is TRBV29-1 and J usage is TRBJ2-7, with 10 bases matching TRBD1. The CDR3 is made up of 13 amino acids. In germline, CDR1 is SQVTM, CDR2 ANQGSEA. Trimming took 2 bases from V and 7 from J; bases not matched to a gene: 5. Here the CDR3 DNA reads TGCAGCGTTGAAAGACAGGGGGCGTGGGAGCAGTACTTC. It codes for CSVERQGAWEQYF.

This clonotype has only a few counts. V and J are TRBV5-1 and TRBJ2-5; D possibly corresponds to TRBD2 (5 bases). This CDR3 is 17 amino acids long. Trimming cost V 4 bases and J 3 bases, with 22 bases left between them. Germline CDR1 SGHRS, CDR2 YFSETQ. CDR3 residues: CASSRGPFGMREETQYF. CDR3 DNA: TGCGCCAGCAGCAGAGGCCCGTTCGGGATGCGGGAAGAGACCCAGTACTTC.

CDR3 protein: CASSAFAGGPTDTQYF. The CDR3 DNA follows: TGTGCCAGCAGTGCCTTCGCGGGGGGGCCCACAGATACGCAGTATTTT. The rearrangement links TRBV9 to TRBJ2-3, with 9 bases fitting TRBD2. Unmatched junction bases numbered 9, after V lost 5 bases and J lost 2 bases. Looked up from germline, CDR1 is SGDLS and CDR2 is YYNGEE. The length of the CDR3 is 16 residues. The full variable domain, rest sourced from reference TRBV9 and TRBJ2-3, is DSGVTQTPKHLITATGQRVTLRCSPRSGDLSVYWYQQSLDQGLQFLIQYYNGEERAKGNILERFSAQQFPDLHSELNLSSLELGDSALYFCASSAFAGGPTDTQYFGPGTRLTVL.

This chain uses TRBV20-1 with TRBJ2-5; TRBD2 is a possible D gene (6 bases). The CDR3 is 15 residues long. Trimming shortened V by 0 bases and J by 7 bases, and 18 bases separated the two germline ends. Germline assignment: CDR1 DFQATT and CDR2 SNEGSKA (reference sequence). Here the CDR3 DNA reads TGCAGTGCTAGAGAAGGAAGTGGTAGCGGCTCGACCCAGTACTTC. Translation: CSAREGSGSGSTQYF.

This clonotype occurred many times. Here the CDR3 DNA reads TGCGCCAGCAGCTTTAATAGCGGGGGTCCCCAAGAGACCCAGTACTTC. Its translation is CASSFNSGGPQETQYF. This chain connects TRBV5-1 to TRBJ2-5; 9 positions match TRBD2. With V trimmed by 2 bases and J by 1 base, 6 bases remained unmatched. Germline loops: CDR1 SGHRS, CDR2 YFSETQ. The CDR3 sequence is 16 residues long.

The chain is built from TRBV20-1 and TRBJ1-3, with TRBD1 matching 7 bases. Germline values: CDR1 DFQATT, CDR2 SNEGSKA (reference sequence). The CDR3 loop spans 15 amino acids. Germline trimming cut 5 bases from V and 0 bases from J; bases unmatched to any gene: 7. DNA of the CDR3: TGCAGTGCTCAAGGGGGCATGAACTCTGGAAACACCATATATTTT. Residues: CSAQGGMNSGNTIYF.

As concerns this clonotype: It may be a read error: a sequence one base away is much more abundant. This chain links TRBV19 with TRBJ1-5; no definite D call. Trimming left V 7 bases short and J 3 bases short, with 4 bases between. The CDR3 extends over 11 amino acids. Germline V gene data show CDR1 as LNHDA and CDR2 as SQIVND (reference sequence). The DNA of the CDR3 is TGTGCCAGTATGAACAATCAGCCCCAGCATTTT. It codes for CASMNNQPQHF.

The chain uses TRBV7-8 and TRBJ1-2; D is perhaps TRBD1 (5 bases). Germline lookup yields CDR1 SGHVS and CDR2 FQNEAQ. The ends were cut back, 0 bases at V and 7 bases at J, with 21 bases in the middle. This CDR3 has 17 amino acids. The CDR3 DNA is TGTGCCAGCAGCTTAGCGGGATACCGCGGGGGACTGGTTGGCTACACCTTC. This gives the protein CASSLAGYRGGLVGYTF.

Many counts were recorded for this clonotype. The chain joins TRBV6-5 to TRBJ2-7, with 9 bases fitting TRBD1. The CDR3 extends over 16 amino acids. Germline V gene lookup returns CDR1 MNHEY and CDR2 SVGAGI. Losses at the gene ends were 5 bases for V and 3 bases for J; bases not matched to a gene: 11. CDR3 region: CASSTISQGASYEQYF. The DNA of the CDR3 is TGTGCCAGCAGTACCATTTCACAGGGGGCGAGCTACGAGCAGTACTTC.

Comments on this clonotype: A read error is possible here, since a much larger clone lies one base away. V usage is TRBV6-5 and J usage is TRBJ2-3; tentative D call: TRBD1 (6 bases). V was clipped by 10 bases and J by 2 bases, with 13 bases between them. CDR1 and CDR2 (germline): MNHEY, SVGAGI. The CDR3 length is 13 residues. The CDR3 DNA reads as TGTGCCACTGAGAGGGGGTTCACAGATACGCAGTATTTT. Translated, it gives CATERGFTDTQYF.

This clonotype was found many times. This rearrangement joins TRBV6-2 or TRBV6-3 to TRBJ2-1, with TRBD2 matching over 9 bases. The CDR3 consists of 17 residues. Trimming removed 5 bases from V and 10 bases from J; junction bases left unmatched: 18. The V gene's germline CDR1 is MNHEY and CDR2 SVGEGT. The CDR3 region has the DNA TGTGCCAGCAGTCCCCGGGGGCGGGGGGGAGCGACCCCAGAGCAGTTCTTC. Translation: CASSPRGRGGATPEQFF.

This chain joins TRBV2 and TRBJ2-7, with TRBD2 as a possible D gene (6 bases). The germline CDR1 and CDR2 sequences are SNHLY and FYNNEI. The ends were cut back, 3 bases at V and 4 bases at J, with 25 bases in the middle. The CDR3 is 18 residues long. The CDR3 is CASSDPQGETLARYEQYF. The DNA for the CDR3 is TGTGCCAGCAGTGATCCTCAGGGCGAAACTCTAGCGAGATACGAGCAGTACTTC.

The V and J genes are TRBV30 and TRBJ1-2, with D uncertain. Deletions cut 4 bases from V and 4 bases from J, with 22 bases between. The CDR3 length is 16 residues. CDR1 GTSNPN and CDR2 SVGIG come from the germline V gene (reference sequence). CDR3 loop: CAWKGPGTSRAYGYTF. Here the CDR3 DNA reads TGTGCCTGGAAAGGGCCGGGTACGTCAAGGGCCTATGGCTACACCTTC. Using reference TRBV30 and TRBJ1-2 for the parts outside the CDR3, the full variable domain is SQTIHQWPATLVQPVGSPLSLECTVEGTSNPNLYWYRQAAGRGLQLLFYSVGIGQISSEVPQNLSASRPQDRQFILSSKKLLLSDSGFYLCAWKGPGTSRAYGYTFGSGTRLTVV.

Worth noting for this clonotype: Germline and junction disagree at one end, which may indicate a read error. V gene TRBV7-2 combines with J gene TRBJ1-2; a weak D match, TRBD1 (5 bases). Germline V gene sequence: CDR1 SGHTA, CDR2 FQGNSA. The CDR3 loop spans 15 amino acids. Here the CDR3 DNA reads TGTGCCAGCAACTTAGATTTCCGAGACAGTTATGGCTACACCTTC. This sequence encodes CASNLDFRDSYGYTF. Looking up the rest from reference TRBV7-2 and TRBJ1-2 gives the full variable domain: GAGVSQSPSNKVTEKGKDVELRCDPISGHTALYWYRQSLGQGLEFLIYFQGNSAPDKSGLPSDRFSAERTGGSVSTLTIQRTQQEDSAVYLCASNLDFRDSYGYTFGSGTRLTVV.